The rows below give T cell receptor beta chains drawn from one sample of a study of T-cell reconstitution after alpha-beta-depleted transplantation in children. TCRdb ran MiXCR on the PCR reads and lists one entry per CDR3 protein. Among some 220,000 distinct CDR3 sequences, 8.5% to 10% were seen once, and the ten largest hold about 6%. The sample in question was PBMCs from the stem cell graft donor, obtained from the stem cell graft. These receptors came from a human donor who donated a stem cell graft to a child with acute lymphoblastic leukemia. Each CDR3 is given without its conserved first and last residue.

cdr3_aa v_call
ASSLTGDNQPQH TRBV12-3/TRBV12-4
ASGSSQYEQY TRBV7-8
ASRFRTSAQETQY TRBV5-1
SETGQGVQETQY TRBV20-1
SVYRGYTQY TRBV29-1
ATSRDGGGDEQF TRBV15
ASSLASGGVETQY TRBV5-8
ASSLAGGNTGELF TRBV11-2
ATSEGGYGTQY TRBV24-1
SVEYSPGELF TRBV29-1
ASSFWRQNTQY TRBV5-6
AWSVPDRETGELF TRBV30
ASSSQGQNYGYT TRBV12-3/TRBV12-4
ASSLGPTGPSFGANVLT TRBV7-6
ASSLGVRMNTEAF TRBV5-1
ATSDLGGNQPQH TRBV24-1
ATSDPKLGIGTDTQY TRBV24-1
SVEDDIGGQGFNPPYEQY TRBV29-1
ASRSHLNNEQF TRBV27
ASSPRLAGDRETQY TRBV27
ASSWGGGVNTGELF TRBV7-8
ASTPGHTNTEAF TRBV7-9
ASSFMRAGVKGGYT TRBV7-9
ASSQGNLNTEAF TRBV4-1
ASSLGGVLSTQY TRBV7-2
ASRRTAETQY TRBV12-3/TRBV12-4
ASSPLTGTNEKLF TRBV7-8
ASSPVGDTGELF TRBV5-1
ASSLTGKTEAF TRBV3-1
ASSQTTGARAF TRBV14
ASRWYKSTNEKLF TRBV6-1
SARVASSTDTQY TRBV20-1
ASSYTTGYGYT TRBV6-5
ATTGTGVRKKNTGELF TRBV19
ASSQARSVLYQETQY TRBV4-3
SATLGQPNTEAF TRBV20-1
ASSSYPRQGGDEKLF TRBV27
ASNWRTGLADTQY TRBV12-3/TRBV12-4
ASSLSGSGEQF TRBV12-3/TRBV12-4
ASSYRTEPSTDTQY TRBV5-6
ASSARGPSYEQY TRBV25-1
ATSRAGTVGTQY TRBV15
ASSHGTDRGLETQY TRBV27
ASSPRQGPYQETQY TRBV27
ASSQGSSGLDTEAF TRBV4-3
ASSSIQGSLQNEQF TRBV5-1
AWSVSRRGKGGGYT TRBV30
ATGTSSSDTQY TRBV10-3
ASSQDMDASYIGQPQH TRBV4-1
ASRHTSGGPENTGELF TRBV5-6
ASKMFRGDVEQY TRBV2
ASSRQGRNQPQH TRBV12-3/TRBV12-4